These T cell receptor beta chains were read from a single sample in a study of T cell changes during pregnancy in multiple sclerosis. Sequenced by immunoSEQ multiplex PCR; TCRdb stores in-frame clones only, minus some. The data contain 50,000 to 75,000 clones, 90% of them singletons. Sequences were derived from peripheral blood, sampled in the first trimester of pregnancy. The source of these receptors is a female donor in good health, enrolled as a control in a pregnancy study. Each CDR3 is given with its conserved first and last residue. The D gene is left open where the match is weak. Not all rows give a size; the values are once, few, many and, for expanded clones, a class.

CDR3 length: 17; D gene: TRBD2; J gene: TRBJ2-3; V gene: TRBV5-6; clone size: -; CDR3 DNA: TGTGCCAGCAGTCCTGTAGCGGGGGGGTTTAGGACAGATACGCAGTATTTT; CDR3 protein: CASSPVAGGFRTDTQYF
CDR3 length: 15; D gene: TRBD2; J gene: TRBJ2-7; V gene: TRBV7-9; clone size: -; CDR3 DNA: TGTGCCAGCAGCCCAGAGGCGGGAGGGCCATACGAGCAGTACTTC; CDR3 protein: CASSPEAGGPYEQYF
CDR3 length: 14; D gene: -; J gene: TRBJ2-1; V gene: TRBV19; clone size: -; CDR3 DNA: TGTGCCAGTAGTATAGTAGGCGGATTGAATGAGCAGTTCTTC; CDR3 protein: CASSIVGGLNEQFF
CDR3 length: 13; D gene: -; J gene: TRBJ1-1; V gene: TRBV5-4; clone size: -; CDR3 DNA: TGTGCCAGCAGCTTGGGAGGGAACACTGAAGCTTTCTTT; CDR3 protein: CASSLGGNTEAFF
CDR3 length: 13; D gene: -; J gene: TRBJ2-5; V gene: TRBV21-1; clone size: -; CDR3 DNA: TGTGCCACCACCAGGGTCACGCAAGAGACCCAGTACTTC; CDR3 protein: CATTRVTQETQYF
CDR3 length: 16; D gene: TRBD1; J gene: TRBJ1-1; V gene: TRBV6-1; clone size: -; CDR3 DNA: TGTGCCAGCAGTGTACGCGGGACAGGGATCTTCACTGAAGCTTTCTTT; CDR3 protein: CASSVRGTGIFTEAFF
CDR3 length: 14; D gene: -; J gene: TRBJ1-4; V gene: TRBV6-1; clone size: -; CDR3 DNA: TGTGCCAGCAGTGACTGGTCAGGGAGGGAAAAACTGTTTTTT; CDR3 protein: CASSDWSGREKLFF
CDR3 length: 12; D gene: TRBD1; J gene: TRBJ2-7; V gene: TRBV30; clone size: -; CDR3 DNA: TGTGCCGGCGGGACAGGGGACTACGAGCAGTACTTC; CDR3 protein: CAGGTGDYEQYF
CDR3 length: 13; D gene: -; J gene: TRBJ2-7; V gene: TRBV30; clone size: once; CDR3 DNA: TGTGCCTCGACGGAGAGAGGGCTTGACGAGCAGTACTTC; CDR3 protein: CASTERGLDEQYF
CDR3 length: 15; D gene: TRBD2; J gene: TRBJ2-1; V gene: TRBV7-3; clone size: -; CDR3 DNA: TGTGCCAGCAGCTCCGGACTAGCGGGGTACAATGAGCAGTTCTTC; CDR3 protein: CASSSGLAGYNEQFF
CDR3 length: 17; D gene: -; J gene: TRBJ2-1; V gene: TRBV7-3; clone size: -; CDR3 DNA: TGTGCCAGCAGCTTAAACGGTGCGGGGCCCCCCTACAATGAGCAGTTCTTC; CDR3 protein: CASSLNGAGPPYNEQFF
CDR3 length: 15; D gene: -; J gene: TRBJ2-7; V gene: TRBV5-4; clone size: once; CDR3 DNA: TGTGCCAGCAGCTTGTGGAACAGGGAAGCCTACGAGCAGTACTTC; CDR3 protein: CASSLWNREAYEQYF
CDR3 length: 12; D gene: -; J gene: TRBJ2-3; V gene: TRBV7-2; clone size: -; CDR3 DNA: TGTGCCAGCAGTATCAGTTCACAGATAGGGTATTTT; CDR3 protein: CASSISSQIGYF
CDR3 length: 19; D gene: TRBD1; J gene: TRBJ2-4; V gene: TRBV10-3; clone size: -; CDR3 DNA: TGTGCCATCAGTGAGTCAAGTACAGGGGGCGCGAGGGCCAAAAACATTCAGTACTTC; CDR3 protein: CAISESSTGGARAKNIQYF
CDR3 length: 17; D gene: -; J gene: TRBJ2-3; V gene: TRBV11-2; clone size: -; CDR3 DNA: TGTGCCAGCAGCTTAGAATATAGCGTCGAAAGCACAGATACGCAGTATTTT; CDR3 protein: CASSLEYSVESTDTQYF
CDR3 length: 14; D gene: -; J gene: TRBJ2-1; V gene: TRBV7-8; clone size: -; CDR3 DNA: TGTGCCAGCAGCTTAGTTTCAGGCAACAATGAGCAGTTCTTC; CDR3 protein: CASSLVSGNNEQFF
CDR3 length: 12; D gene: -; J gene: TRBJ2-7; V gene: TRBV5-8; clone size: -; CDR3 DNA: TGTGCCAGCGCGTTGGCCCAGGGCGAGCAGTACTTC; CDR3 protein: CASALAQGEQYF
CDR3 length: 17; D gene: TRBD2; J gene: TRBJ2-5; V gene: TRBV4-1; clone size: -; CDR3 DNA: TGCGCCAGCAGCCAAGCTGGACTAGTGGGATTCCAAGAGACCCAGTACTTC; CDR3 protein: CASSQAGLVGFQETQYF
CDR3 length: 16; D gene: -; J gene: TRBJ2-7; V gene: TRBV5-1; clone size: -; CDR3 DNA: TGCGCCAGCAGCTTGGCCCCCCGAGGGGGGGCCTACGAGCAGTACTTC; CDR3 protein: CASSLAPRGGAYEQYF
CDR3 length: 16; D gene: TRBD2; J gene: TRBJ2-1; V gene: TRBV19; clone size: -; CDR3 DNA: TGTGCCAGCGACGCCAGCGGGAGGTTGGATGGCAATGAGCAGTTCTTC; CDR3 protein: CASDASGRLDGNEQFF
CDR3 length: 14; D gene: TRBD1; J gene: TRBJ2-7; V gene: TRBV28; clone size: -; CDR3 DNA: TGTGCCAGCAGGATACAGGGGATCTCCTACGAGCAGTACTTC; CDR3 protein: CASRIQGISYEQYF
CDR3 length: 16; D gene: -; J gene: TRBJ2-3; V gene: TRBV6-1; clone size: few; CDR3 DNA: TGTGCCAGCGGTGGACTGGCAAGCGGGAGCACAGATACGCAGTATTTT; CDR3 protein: CASGGLASGSTDTQYF
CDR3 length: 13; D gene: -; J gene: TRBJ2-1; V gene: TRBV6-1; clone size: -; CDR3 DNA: TGTGCCAGCAGTGGAACAGGGTATAGTGAGCAGTTCTTC; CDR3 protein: CASSGTGYSEQFF
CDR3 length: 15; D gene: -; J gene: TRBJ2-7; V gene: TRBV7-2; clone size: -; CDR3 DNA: TGTGCCAGCAGCTCGCGCTCAGGGCCGGAGTACGAGCAGTACTTC; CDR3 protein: CASSSRSGPEYEQYF
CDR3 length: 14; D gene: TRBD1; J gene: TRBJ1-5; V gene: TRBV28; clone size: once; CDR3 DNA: TGTGCCAGCAGTTCGTCCCGGGACAGGTCTGGGCAGCATTTT; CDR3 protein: CASSSSRDRSGQHF
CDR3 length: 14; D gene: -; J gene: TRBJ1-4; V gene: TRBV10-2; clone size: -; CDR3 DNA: TGCGCCAGCAGCGTGGGGGGTTCGGGAGAAAAACTGTTTTTT; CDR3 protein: CASSVGGSGEKLFF